This TCR beta chain was captured by sequencing in a study of T-cell reconstitution after alpha-beta-depleted transplantation in children. A library of TCRbeta sequences, prepared with unique molecular identifiers, was generated. TCRdb passed the PCR reads through MiXCR, listing each CDR3 protein once. The top ten clones hold about 41% of a sample with around 230,000 distinct CDR3 sequences, approximately 17% of them seen once. This clonotype was picked up many times. Its antigen remains unknown. This CDR3 comprises 11 residues. In germline, CDR1 is DFQATT, CDR2 SNEGSKA (reference sequence). V lost 5 bases, J lost 4 bases, and 8 bases lay in between. Study-wide results and limits: Surviving recipient T cells and thymic progenitors produced the high day-60 TCRbeta diversity seen in some patients. The origin of alpha-beta T cells about two months after transplant was reportedly several hundred expanded graft clones. T-cell numbers and diversity one year post-transplant derived largely from freshly generated T cells.

This receptor was identified in a male patient under 10 years old who had a stem cell transplant for acute lymphoblastic leukemia, so the T cells may come from the graft donor. Sample: PBMCs, mostly from graft donor cells, taken 360 days after TCRalphabeta/CD19-depleted stem cell transplant. This chain links TRBV20-1 with TRBJ2-5, with no clear D. CDR3 in DNA: TGCAGTGCTCTCGTCCGAGAGACCCAGTACTTC. Protein product: CSALVRETQYF.